This T cell receptor (beta chain) was observed in a study of blood T cell repertoires in COVID-19. About the research overall: Sources were T cells, B-cell-depleted T cells, or PBMCs; the material itself was cDNA or gDNA.

Per the original data handling: Nucleated cell number was recorded as an estimate derived from reference gene primer amplification. Clones were sequenced by immunoSEQ multiplex PCR, and TCRdb holds only the in-frame ones, with some missing. That table furnishes V, J and clone size, whereas the DNA furnished D and trimming. The repertoire includes around 120,000 clones, about 92% of them detected once, and 3.5% to 5% sits in the top ten. The ends were cut back, 3 bases at V and 13 bases at J, with 10 bases in the middle. The CDR3 is 11 amino acids. Germline CDR1 is LGHDT and CDR2 is YNNKEL (reference sequence). A few counts support this clone.

Sequencing was carried out using peripheral blood. This TCR was sampled from a man aged 60 to 69 with COVID-19, enrolled during active disease. The chain links TRBV3-1 (or the pseudogene TRBV3-2) to TRBJ2-1; D is perhaps TRBD1 (6 bases). CDR3 in amino acids: CASSQLGAQFF. CDR3 nucleotides: TGTGCCAGCAGCCAGTTGGGGGCTCAGTTCTTC.